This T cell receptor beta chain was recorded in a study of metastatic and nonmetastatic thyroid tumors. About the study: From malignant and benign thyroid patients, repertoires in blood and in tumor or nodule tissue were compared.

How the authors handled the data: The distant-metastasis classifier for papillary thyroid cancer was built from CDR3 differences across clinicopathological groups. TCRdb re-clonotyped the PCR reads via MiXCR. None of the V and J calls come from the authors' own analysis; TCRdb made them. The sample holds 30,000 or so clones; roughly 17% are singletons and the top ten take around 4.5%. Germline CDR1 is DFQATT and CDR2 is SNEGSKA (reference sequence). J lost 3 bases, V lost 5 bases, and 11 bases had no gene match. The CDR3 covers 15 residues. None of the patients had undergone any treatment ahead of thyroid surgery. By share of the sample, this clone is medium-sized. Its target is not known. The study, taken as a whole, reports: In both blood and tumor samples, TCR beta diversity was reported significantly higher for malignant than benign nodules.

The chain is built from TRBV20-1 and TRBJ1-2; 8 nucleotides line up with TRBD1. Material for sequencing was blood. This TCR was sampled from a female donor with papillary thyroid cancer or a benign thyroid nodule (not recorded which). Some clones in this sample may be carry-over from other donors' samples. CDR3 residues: CSALPTDRGDYGYTF. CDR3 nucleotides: TGCAGTGCTTTACCGACAGACAGGGGCGACTATGGCTACACCTTC.